Sequencing of this TCR beta chain was carried out in a study of early T cells in non-severe SARS-CoV-2 infection. Study background: Whole-blood bulk RNA, unsorted, was sequenced, and chains were unpaired. The study's findings and limits: Anti-spike CD8 specificities were favored by VDJdb matching, whose results missed private and CD4 specificities.

Attached unique molecular identifiers marked individual cDNA molecules. TCRdb re-analysed the 5' RACE reads in MiXCR, keeping a single row per CDR3 protein. Of approximately 64,000 distinct CDR3 sequences detected, roughly 21% appear once; the ten largest clones hold approximately 15%. A note on this clonotype: Antigen: not known.

This material consisted of whole blood, taken at baseline. This clonotype was sampled from an adult who was a healthcare worker with PCR-confirmed SARS-CoV-2 infection or an uninfected control (not recorded which).

In DNA form, the CDR3 reads TGTGCCAGCAGCTTAGGTAGAGGGGGGAGAAAAGAGACCCAGTACTTC. Residues: CASSLGRGGRKETQYF. The chain recombines TRBV7-2 with TRBJ2-5; D is tentatively TRBD1 or TRBD2 (6 bases each). The V end was cut by 1 base, the J end by 3 bases, with 15 bases between. The germline CDR1 and CDR2 sequences are SGHTA and FQGNSA. The CDR3 totals 16 residues.